The clone carrying this T cell receptor (beta chain) occurred once. MiXCR, run by TCRdb on the PCR reads, gives a single entry per CDR3 protein. Of under 20,000 distinct CDR3 sequences listed, around 38% are singletons. The data derive from a study of tumor-infiltrating lymphocytes in oesophageal squamous cell carcinoma. The CDR3 is 16 amino acids. The germline CDR1 and CDR2 sequences are SEHNR and FQNEAQ (reference sequence). Trimming left V 1 base short and J 6 bases short, with 13 bases between. The V gene is TRBV7-9, the J gene TRBJ1-6; D is uncertain. This TCR was recovered from a male donor with esophageal squamous cell carcinoma. The sample was normal esophageal tissue next to the tumor. The CDR3 DNA is TGTGCCAGCAGCTTAGGCAGCCGGATCGGTAATTCACCCCTCCACTTT. This sequence encodes CASSLGSRIGNSPLHF.